The 10 T cell receptor beta chains in this list originate from one sample, sequenced in a study of identical twins. From the 5' RACE reads, TCRdb called clonotypes with MiXCR, one entry per CDR3 protein. The profile shows hundreds of thousands of distinct CDR3 sequences, 8.6% of them singletons. This sample also appeared in a second study, on yellow fever vaccine responses in identical twins.

The source material was PBMCs. Every receptor here comes from a woman in her late teens or twenties in good health.

This clonotype was detected many times. The V gene is TRBV28, the J gene TRBJ1-6; 7 bases line up with TRBD1. J gave up 10 bases and V 2 bases, and 11 bases lay outside the gene matches. The CDR3 is 16 residues long. Germline V gene sequence: CDR1 MDHEN, CDR2 SYDVKM. The CDR3 is CASSLTAGGDGSPLHF. In nucleotides, the CDR3 is TGTGCCAGCAGTTTAACGGCAGGGGGGGATGGATCACCCCTCCACTTT.

This clonotype appeared many times. The V call is TRBV10-3, the J call TRBJ2-1, with D unclear. Germline CDR1 ENHRY, CDR2 SYGVKD. V was shortened by 3 bases and J by 8 bases, with 11 bases between the two germline ends. The CDR3 totals 13 residues. The CDR3 is CAISEFWADEQFF. CDR3 DNA sequence: TGTGCCATCAGTGAATTCTGGGCTGATGAGCAGTTCTTC.

There are a few counts of this clonotype. The chain employs TRBV11-2 and TRBJ2-1; D possibly uses TRBD1 or TRBD2 (5 bases each). V lost 2 bases to trimming and J lost 8 bases, with 13 bases between them. Germline CDR1 reads SGHAT; CDR2 reads FQNNGV. CDR3 length: 14 residues. CDR3 region: CASSLIMGDHEQFF. For the CDR3, the DNA is TGTGCCAGCAGCTTAATTATGGGGGACCATGAGCAGTTCTTC.

This clonotype was seen repeatedly, ten times or more. The genes are TRBV20-1 and TRBJ2-7; TRBD1 matches 7 bases. This CDR3 comprises 16 residues. V shed 3 bases and J 4 bases; nucleotides not matched to a gene: 15. Germline V gene data show CDR1 as DFQATT and CDR2 as SNEGSKA (reference sequence). The DNA of the CDR3 is TGCAGTGCTAGGCCTGGGACAGCCTTATCTTTATACGAGCAGTACTTC. Its translation: CSARPGTALSLYEQYF.

This clonotype was seen only a few times. The chain uses TRBV12-3 or TRBV12-4 and TRBJ1-1, with no clear D. The CDR3 covers 12 residues. V was pared by 5 bases and J by 6 bases, with 10 bases between. CDR3 protein: CASSVGGAEAFF. Here the CDR3 DNA reads TGTGCCAGCAGTGTAGGTGGGGCTGAAGCTTTCTTT.

The CDR3 protein is CSVEDGRGRGNEQFF. The CDR3 region has the DNA TGCAGCGTTGAAGATGGCAGGGGTAGGGGCAATGAGCAGTTCTTC. V usage is TRBV29-1 and J usage is TRBJ2-1; weak D call: TRBD1 (6 bases). Germline CDR1 reads SQVTM; CDR2 reads ANQGSEA. With 0 bases removed from V and 6 bases from J, the gap between germline ends came to 15 bases. The CDR3 runs 15 residues.

This chain uses TRBV5-4 with TRBJ2-3, with TRBD2 identical over 10 bases. Germline values: CDR1 SGHNT, CDR2 YYREEE (reference sequence). V shed 1 base and J 3 bases; nucleotides not matched to a gene: 5. The CDR3 has 16 residues. CDR3 protein: CASSLLGLAETDTQYF. Here the CDR3 DNA reads TGTGCCAGCAGCTTGCTTGGACTAGCGGAAACAGATACGCAGTATTTT. Based on the CDR3 plus reference TRBV5-4 and TRBJ2-3, the full variable domain is ETGVTQSPTHLIKTRGQQVTLRCSSQSGHNTVSWYQQALGQGPQFIFQYYREEENGRGNFPPRFSGLQFPNYSSELNVNALELDDSALYLCASSLLGLAETDTQYFGPGTRLTVL.

A few counts support this clonotype. The V and J genes are TRBV7-2 and TRBJ2-7; D may correspond to TRBD1 or TRBD2 (5 bases each). Between the trimmed V and J ends, which lost 0 bases and 2 bases, there was a span of 17 bases. Germline-derived CDR1 and CDR2 are SGHTA and FQGNSA. The CDR3 consists of 17 residues. The CDR3 region is CASSLALRAGFPYEQYF. CDR3 coding DNA: TGTGCCAGCAGCTTAGCGCTGAGGGCAGGGTTCCCCTACGAGCAGTACTTC.

V gene TRBV4-1 combines with J gene TRBJ2-7; TRBD2 agrees at 7 bases. J was trimmed by 4 bases and V by 4 bases; bases with no gene match: 10. The CDR3 loop spans 15 amino acids. The germline V gene has CDR1 MGHRA and CDR2 YSYEKL. CDR3 sequence reads: CASSPSTSEVYEQYF. In DNA, the CDR3 is TGCGCCAGCAGCCCATCAACTAGCGAGGTTTACGAGCAGTACTTC.

This clonotype was detected a few times. V and J are TRBV12-3 or TRBV12-4 and TRBJ2-1, with 12 bases matching TRBD2. The V and J ends lost 4 bases and 5 bases, in that order; junction bases with no gene match: 6. The CDR3 has 16 amino acids. Written as DNA, the CDR3 is TGTGCCAGCAGTTCCAGACTAGCGGGGGACAACAATGAGCAGTTCTTC. It translates to CASSSRLAGDNNEQFF.